The clone carrying this TCR beta chain came up many times. Its antigen remains unidentified. This specimen belongs to a study of early T cells in non-severe SARS-CoV-2 infection. The overall study: It was bulk RNA from unsorted whole blood that was sequenced, and the chains were unpaired. Overall study findings and caveats: Matches to VDJdb favored anti-spike CD8 responses and missed private and CD4 specificities.

The protocol attached unique molecular identifiers to individual cDNA molecules. TCRdb reanalysed the 5' RACE reads using MiXCR and keeps one entry per CDR3 protein. The sample yields roughly 57,000 distinct CDR3 sequences, about an eighth seen once. The source is an adult who was a healthcare worker with PCR-confirmed SARS-CoV-2 infection or an uninfected control (not recorded which). The sample was whole blood.

CDR3 loop: CASSQVQRSNEKLFF. CDR3 nucleotides: TGCGCCAGCAGCCAAGTACAGAGGTCTAATGAAAAACTGTTTTTT. The chain uses TRBV4-1 and TRBJ1-4; D unresolved. The CDR3 covers 15 residues. In germline, CDR1 is MGHRA, CDR2 YSYEKL. V lost 1 base to trimming and J lost 3 bases, with 9 bases between them.